Each of the 24 T cell receptor beta chains below was sequenced from the same sample in a study of glioma-infiltrating T cells after dendritic cell vaccination. Sequenced by immunoSEQ multiplex PCR; TCRdb stores in-frame clones only, minus some. The profile shows under 100,000 clones, around 80% of them singletons. Sequenced material: blood, taken before dendritic cell vaccination. These receptors all stem from a human donor with glioblastoma.

A single count supports this clone. V is TRBV7-9 and J is TRBJ1-4; no clear D gene. CDR1 and CDR2 from the germline V gene are SEHNR and FQNEAQ (reference sequence). The CDR3 covers 16 residues. Trimming took off 5 bases at V and 0 bases at J, with 13 bases between the two ends. CDR3 amino acids: CASSLYVVSTNEKLFF. CDR3 sequence (DNA): TGTGCCAGCAGCCTCTATGTGGTTTCAACTAATGAAAAACTGTTTTTT.

The V and J genes are TRBV28 and TRBJ1-1, with 9 bases that match TRBD1. Germline CDR1 and CDR2: MDHEN and SYDVKM. V lost 5 bases to trimming and J lost 1 base; unmatched junction nucleotides: 8. This CDR3 spans 16 amino acids. The CDR3 spells CASSAPGTGWNTEAFF. For the CDR3, the DNA is TGTGCCAGCAGTGCACCCGGGACAGGGTGGAACACTGAAGCTTTCTTT.

This chain connects TRBV15 to TRBJ2-1; 9 bases agree with TRBD2. V was clipped by 5 bases and J by 1 base; unmatched bases: 12. The CDR3 contains 18 residues. Germline V lookup: CDR1 LNHNV, CDR2 YYDKDF (reference sequence). CDR3 coding DNA: TGTGCCACCAGCCCCCGGTTTAGCGGGAGCCTTTCCTACAATGAGCAGTTCTTC. It specifies CATSPRFSGSLSYNEQFF. The whole variable domain, filled in from reference TRBV15 and TRBJ2-1, reads DAMVIQNPRYQVTQFGKPVTLSCSQTLNHNVMYWYQQKSSQAPKLLFHYYDKDFNNEADTPDNFQSRRPNTSFCFLDIRSPGLGDTAMYLCATSPRFSGSLSYNEQFFGPGTRLTVL.

This sequence joins TRBV5-1 and TRBJ1-1; D uncertain. The CDR3 contains 14 residues. V was pared by 4 bases and J by 5 bases, with 15 bases between. CDR1 SGHRS and CDR2 YFSETQ come from the germline V gene. The CDR3 sequence is CASSRGGVGTEAFF. In nucleotides, the CDR3 is TGCGCCAGCAGCCGAGGCGGGGTGGGGACTGAAGCTTTCTTT.

This clone occurred a few times. The J gene is TRBJ2-5, the V gene TRBV5-5, with a tentative D call TRBD2 (5 bases). V was cut by 2 bases and J by 1 base, with 6 bases left in between. The length of the CDR3 is 13 residues. Germline CDR1 SGHKS, CDR2 YYEKEE (reference sequence). The CDR3 sequence is CASSFTSQETQYF. CDR3 DNA sequence: TGTGCCAGCAGCTTTACTAGCCAAGAGACCCAGTACTTC.

This clone was detected only a few times. J is TRBJ2-7 and V is TRBV18, with D maybe TRBD2 (6 bases). Germline loops: CDR1 KGHSH, CDR2 LQKENI. The length of the CDR3 is 16 residues. The V and J ends lost 2 bases and 4 bases respectively, with 18 bases between them. DNA of the CDR3: TGTGCCAGCTCACCAAGCTCCTGGGACTGGGCATACGAGCAGTACTTC. Its translation is CASSPSSWDWAYEQYF.

This clone was counted only a few times. The genes are TRBV5-4 and TRBJ2-7; 10 bases map to TRBD2. This CDR3 spans 16 amino acids. Germline-derived CDR1 and CDR2 are SGHNT and YYREEE (reference sequence). V lost 0 bases and J lost 5; bases outside the gene matches: 8. The CDR3 DNA is TGTGCCAGCAGCTTGGGTCTAGCGGGAGTATTTGACGAGCAGTACTTC. This codes for CASSLGLAGVFDEQYF.

This clone was detected a few times. This rearrangement joins TRBV19 to TRBJ1-5; 7 bases agree with TRBD1. The CDR3 loop spans 15 amino acids. CDR1 is LNHDA and CDR2 is SQIVND in the germline V gene (reference sequence). V was clipped by 3 bases and J by 7 bases; unmatched bases: 9. CDR3 nucleotide sequence: TGTGCCAGTAGTATTCGGCAGGGGGTCGGGCAGCCCCAGCATTTT. As protein: CASSIRQGVGQPQHF.

The chain has TRBV6-1 and TRBJ1-2, with a tentative D call TRBD1 (6 bases). The CDR3 runs 13 residues. The V gene lost 5 bases and the J gene lost 6 bases, with 13 bases spanning the gap. The germline V gene encodes CDR1 MNHNS and CDR2 SASEGT. CDR3: CASSTTGTDGYTF. In DNA, the CDR3 is TGTGCCAGCAGTACTACAGGGACGGATGGCTACACCTTC.

The CDR3 sequence is CASSFSGAGEQYF. CDR3 coding DNA: TGTGCCAGCAGTTTCTCAGGGGCGGGCGAGCAGTACTTC. The chain links TRBV27 to TRBJ2-7; possible D gene TRBD1, 6 bases. The V gene's germline CDR1 is MNHEY and CDR2 SMNVEV (reference sequence). The CDR3 loop spans 13 amino acids. Trimming took off 3 bases at V and 6 bases at J, with 12 bases between the two ends.

This clone was found a few times. The J gene is TRBJ2-3, the V gene TRBV19, with D perhaps TRBD1 (6 bases). Germline assignment: CDR1 LNHDA and CDR2 SQIVND (reference sequence). Trimming stripped 5 bases from V and 2 bases from J, with 14 bases between. The CDR3 covers 15 residues. This CDR3 is CASSVDSGTTDTQYF. CDR3 DNA sequence: TGTGCCAGTAGTGTGGACAGTGGAACCACAGATACGCAGTATTTT.

The count of this clone is one. The chain employs TRBV6-5 and TRBJ2-1, with TRBD2 matching 11 bases. Germline V lookup: CDR1 MNHEY, CDR2 SVGAGI. This CDR3 has 15 residues. V lost 6 bases to trimming and J lost 8 bases; unmatched junction nucleotides: 9. CDR3 amino acids: CASSHILAGDHEQFF. CDR3 in DNA: TGTGCCAGCAGCCACATACTAGCGGGAGACCATGAGCAGTTCTTC.

The V gene is TRBV10-3, the J gene TRBJ1-2; the D gene is possibly TRBD1 (6 bases). Germline V gene lookup returns CDR1 ENHRY and CDR2 SYGVKD. Between the trimmed V and J ends, which lost 0 bases and 7 bases, there was a span of 15 bases. CDR3 length: 15 amino acids. CDR3 coding DNA: TGTGCCATCAGTGAGTCGACAGGTGGATTTTTTGGCTACACCTTC. Protein: CAISESTGGFFGYTF.

CDR3 loop: CASSLGQGRNTIYF. The CDR3 DNA follows: TGTGCCAGCAGCTTGGGACAGGGGAGAAACACCATATATTTT. This chain uses TRBV5-6 with TRBJ1-3, with TRBD1 identical over 8 bases. The germline V gene has CDR1 SGHDT and CDR2 YYEEEE. This CDR3 comprises 14 residues. V lost 0 bases to trimming and J lost 5 bases; unmatched junction nucleotides: 1.

The gene calls are TRBV18 and TRBJ1-2, with TRBD1 identical over 8 bases. V was pared by 0 bases and J by 5 bases, with 5 bases of the junction left unmatched. The CDR3 totals 15 residues. Looked up from germline, CDR1 is KGHSH and CDR2 is LQKENI. This CDR3 reads CASSPPGQGRYGYTF. The CDR3 DNA reads as TGTGCCAGCTCACCACCAGGACAGGGTCGGTATGGCTACACCTTC.

This clone was recorded once. The genes are TRBV30 and TRBJ1-5; a weak D match, TRBD1 (6 bases). Germline CDR1 and CDR2: GTSNPN and SVGIG (reference sequence). Deletions cut 3 bases from V and 4 bases from J, with 10 bases between. This CDR3 contains 13 residues. CDR3 in DNA: TGTGCCTGGAGCACAGGGTATAATCAGCCCCAGCATTTT. This encodes CAWSTGYNQPQHF. Complete variable domain (other parts from reference TRBV30 and TRBJ1-5): SQTIHQWPATLVQPVGSPLSLECTVEGTSNPNLYWYRQAAGRGLQLLFYSVGIGQISSEVPQNLSASRPQDRQFILSSKKLLLSDSGFYLCAWSTGYNQPQHFGDGTRLSIL.

The V gene is TRBV5-1, the J gene TRBJ2-1, with 8 bases aligning to TRBD2. This CDR3 has 16 residues. The germline V gene encodes CDR1 SGHRS and CDR2 YFSETQ. V was pared by 4 bases and J by 8 bases, with 14 bases of the junction left unmatched. The CDR3 nucleotides read TGCGCCAGCAGCCCACCCTTGGCGGGGGGCCAGGATGAGCAGTTCTTC. Translation gives CASSPPLAGGQDEQFF.

The rearrangement links TRBV11-2 to TRBJ1-1; 8 bases are a match to TRBD1. CDR3 length: 13 residues. The junction had 3 bases not matched to a gene; V was cut back by 5 bases and J by 4 bases. CDR1 is SGHAT and CDR2 is FQNNGV in the germline V gene. DNA for the CDR3: TGTGCCAGCAGCACCGGACAGGGCACTGAAGCTTTCTTT. This gives the protein CASSTGQGTEAFF.

V and J are TRBV28 and TRBJ2-1, with 11 positions matching TRBD1. V was clipped by 6 bases and J by 6 bases; unmatched bases: 7. This CDR3 has 15 amino acids. Germline V gives CDR1 MDHEN, CDR2 SYDVKM. In DNA, the CDR3 is TGTGCCAGCAGATCCTACGGGACAGGGGGCAATGAGCAGTTCTTC. Its translation is CASRSYGTGGNEQFF. The full variable domain, completed using reference TRBV28 and TRBJ2-1, is DVKVTQSSRYLVKRTGEKVFLECVQDMDHENMFWYRQDPGLGLRLIYFSYDVKMKEKGDIPEGYSVSREKKERFSLILESASTNQTSMYLCASRSYGTGGNEQFFGPGTRLTVL.

The rearrangement joins TRBV18 to TRBJ1-1, with unresolved D. The germline CDR1 and CDR2 sequences are KGHSH and LQKENI. Trimming left V 2 bases short and J 7 bases short, with 11 bases between. The CDR3 is made up of 13 amino acids. The CDR3 reads CASSPWGEGEAFF. DNA of the CDR3: TGTGCCAGCTCACCATGGGGAGAGGGTGAAGCTTTCTTT.

CDR3 loop: CASSRRGLGANVLTF. The CDR3 coding sequence is TGTGCCAGTAGCAGAAGGGGGCTAGGGGCCAACGTCCTGACTTTC. This chain uses TRBV19 with TRBJ2-6, with 7 bases that match TRBD1. This CDR3 has 15 amino acids. Germline lookup yields CDR1 LNHDA and CDR2 SQIVND (reference sequence). V was pared by 6 bases and J by 4 bases, with 6 bases of the junction left unmatched.

The chain recombines TRBV7-9 with TRBJ1-2; 10 bases line up with TRBD1. There are 15 residues in the CDR3. CDR1 is SEHNR and CDR2 is FQNEAQ in the germline V gene (reference sequence). The trim removed 5 bases at V and 2 bases at J, leaving 5 bases unmatched. CDR3 DNA: TGTGCCAGCAGCCCCGGACAGGGGGTAAACTATGGCTACACCTTC. Protein sequence: CASSPGQGVNYGYTF.

J is TRBJ2-5 and V is TRBV7-9; perhaps TRBD2 as D (6 bases). CDR1 SEHNR and CDR2 FQNEAQ come from the germline V gene (reference sequence). The CDR3 is 12 residues long. V was clipped by 1 base and J by 8 bases, with 8 bases between them. Here the CDR3 reads CASSLEAGTQYF. The CDR3 nucleotides read TGTGCCAGCAGCTTAGAAGCGGGTACCCAGTACTTC.

This clone was seen a few times. The genes are TRBV10-1 and TRBJ2-7; 11 positions agree with TRBD2. The CDR3 spans 15 residues. Germline lookup yields CDR1 WNHNN and CDR2 SYGVQD (reference sequence). Germline trimming cut 3 bases from V and 4 bases from J; bases unmatched to any gene: 5. The CDR3 bases are TGCGCCAGCAGTGACTACCGACTAGCGGGATACGAGCAGTACTTC. It translates to CASSDYRLAGYEQYF.